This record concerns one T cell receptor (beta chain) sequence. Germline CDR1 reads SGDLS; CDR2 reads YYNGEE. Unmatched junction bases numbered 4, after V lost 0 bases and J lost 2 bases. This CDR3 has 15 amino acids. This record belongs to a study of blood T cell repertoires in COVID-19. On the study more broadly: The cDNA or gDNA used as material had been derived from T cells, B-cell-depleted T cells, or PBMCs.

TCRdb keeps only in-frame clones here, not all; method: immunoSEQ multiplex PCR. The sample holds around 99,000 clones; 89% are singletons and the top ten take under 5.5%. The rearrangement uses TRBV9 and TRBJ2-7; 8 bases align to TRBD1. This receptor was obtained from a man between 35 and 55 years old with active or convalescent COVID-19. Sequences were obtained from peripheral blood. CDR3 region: CASSVGTGYTYEQYF. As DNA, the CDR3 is TGTGCCAGCAGCGTAGGGACAGGGTATACCTACGAGCAGTACTTC.